This T cell receptor beta chain is from a study of blood T cell repertoires in COVID-19 (dated by TCRdb to about 2020). For the wider study: Samples covering the acute and convalescent phases of COVID-19 were provided by collaborators in the United States, Italy and Spain. The prospective study material was composed of cDNA or gDNA derived from T cells, B-cell-depleted T cells, or PBMCs. The dataset comprised deeply sampled blood TCRbeta repertoires from subjects exposed to, actively infected with, or recovered from COVID-19. The repertoires were released in a freely available public database intended as a resource for research on the immune response to SARS-CoV-2. Samples were obtained from the ongoing ImmuneRACE study (first 160 participants) and from roughly 1,300 subjects provided by 6 global collaborators. The sample metadata nearly always contained a de-identified subject ID, COVID-19 status, age in years and sex. Where available, HLA class I and class II types were obtained from metadata supplied by the sample provider rather than from assay-based typing.

Enrolling through a virtual design, the prospective study's participants ranged in age from roughly 18 to 89 years and lived across 24 United States geographic areas. To assign participants to cohorts, the prospective study relied on clinical history that participants themselves reported in a screening survey and a study questionnaire. For ImmuneRACE Cohort 3, a participant was defined as recovered based on two consecutive negative NP/OP PCR tests, clearance by a healthcare professional, or resolution of symptoms. In the prospective study, mobile phlebotomists collected whole blood, serum and a nasopharyngeal or oropharyngeal swab from each participant. Over an approximately 2-month period, participants in the prospective study had the option of providing additional blood draws and questionnaires. Prospective study blood samples were shipped either frozen or at room temperature before DNA extraction.

Study-wide findings and limitations: How much clinical and demographic metadata was included differed by source and by participant, and the metadata was provided uncurated.

According to the germline V gene (reference sequence), CDR1 reads LGHDT and CDR2 reads YNNKEL. Relative to germline, V is missing 2 bases and J is missing 7 bases, with 3 bases of the junction outside any gene match. From the cysteine through the phenylalanine, the CDR3 covers 15 amino acids. The sequence is cut down to CDR3 DNA, 45 bases in frame from base 1. A remark on this clone: Its antigen remains unidentified. Base qualities are not at hand, and no much larger clone is one base apart.

The immunoSEQ Assay, a bias-controlled multiplex PCR, was used to amplify TCRbeta CDR3 regions from genomic DNA. In the authors' own workflow: The number of nucleated cells in each sample was estimated from the amplification of reference gene primers within the assay. Sequence reads were collapsed and filtered to measure the absolute abundance of every unique TCRbeta CDR3 rearrangement. Productive Simpson clonality was computed per sample as the square root of Simpson's diversity index over productive rearrangements. Sourced from immuneACCESS, this table was stored by TCRdb with only in-frame sequences that have V and J called. A share of the clones is absent; for the studies checked, an unresolved V gene accounts for under half, and the remainder has no known explanation. V, J and clone size are taken as reported in that table, and D and trimming were inferred from the DNA itself. The sample table shows approximately 470,000 clones, and 75% to 90% are seen once. 0.65% to 0.9% of the sample belongs to the ten largest clones.

The receptor was isolated from a woman aged 18-29 years who had recovered from COVID-19. Source material: PBMCs or T cells enriched from blood (not recorded which). Recombination joined TRBV3-1 (or the pseudogene TRBV3-2) with TRBJ2-7, and TRBD2 aligns with 15 junction nucleotides. In nucleotides, the sequence is TGTGCCAGCAGCCAACCGGGACTAGCGGGGGGTGAGCAGTACTTC. It translates to CASSQPGLAGGEQYF.